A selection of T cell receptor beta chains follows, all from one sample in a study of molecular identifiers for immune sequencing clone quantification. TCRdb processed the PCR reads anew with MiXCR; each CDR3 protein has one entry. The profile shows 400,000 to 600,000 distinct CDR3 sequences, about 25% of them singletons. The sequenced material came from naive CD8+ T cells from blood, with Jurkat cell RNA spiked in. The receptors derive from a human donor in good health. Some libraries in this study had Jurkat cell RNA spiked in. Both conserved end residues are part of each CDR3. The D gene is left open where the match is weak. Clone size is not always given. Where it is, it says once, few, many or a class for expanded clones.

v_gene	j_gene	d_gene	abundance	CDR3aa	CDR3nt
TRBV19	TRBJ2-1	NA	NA	CASSIASPTVNEQFF	TGTGCCAGTAGTATAGCTAGTCCAACGGTCAATGAGCAGTTCTTC
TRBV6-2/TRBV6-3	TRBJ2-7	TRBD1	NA	CASSSQGQRRVEQYF	TGTGCCAGCAGTTCCCAGGGACAGAGGCGGGTCGAGCAGTACTTC
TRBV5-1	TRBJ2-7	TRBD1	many	CASSKPGQTYEQYF	TGCGCCAGCAGCAAGCCGGGACAGACCTACGAGCAGTACTTC
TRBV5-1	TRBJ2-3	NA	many	CASSLAGQSTDTQYF	TGCGCCAGCAGCTTGGCGGGTCAGAGCACAGATACGCAGTATTTT
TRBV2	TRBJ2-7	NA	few	CASSDRVNEQYF	TGTGCCAGCAGTGACCGAGTTAACGAGCAGTACTTC
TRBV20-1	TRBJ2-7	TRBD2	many	CSARGPSGAAFYEQYF	TGCAGTGCTAGAGGACCTAGCGGGGCCGCATTCTACGAGCAGTACTTC
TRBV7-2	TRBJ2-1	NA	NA	CASSLEAGIEQFF	TGTGCCAGCAGCTTAGAGGCGGGTATTGAGCAGTTCTTC
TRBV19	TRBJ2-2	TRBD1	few	CASSIDATGINTGELFF	TGTGCCAGTAGTATAGATGCGACAGGGATAAACACCGGGGAGCTGTTTTTT
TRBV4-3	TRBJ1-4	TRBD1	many	CASSQDLTGTNEKLFF	TGCGCCAGCAGCCAAGATCTGACAGGGACTAATGAAAAACTGTTTTTT
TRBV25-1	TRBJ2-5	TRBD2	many	CASWDAGTSPSQYF	TGTGCCAGCTGGGACGCCGGGACTAGCCCGTCCCAGTACTTC
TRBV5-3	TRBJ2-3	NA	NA	CASSETIMGETQYF	TGTGCCAGCAGTGAGACGATCATGGGAGAAACGCAGTATTTT
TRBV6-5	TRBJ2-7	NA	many	CASSYSMYAFRGEYEQYF	TGTGCCAGCAGTTACTCGATGTACGCATTCAGGGGGGAGTACGAGCAGTACTTC
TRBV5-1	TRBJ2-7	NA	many	CASSLTSSYEQYF	TGTGCCAGCAGCTTGACTAGCTCCTACGAGCAGTACTTC
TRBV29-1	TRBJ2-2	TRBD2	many	CSVGTSGSAGELFF	TGCAGCGTGGGGACTAGCGGGAGCGCCGGGGAGCTGTTTTTT
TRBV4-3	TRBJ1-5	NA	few	CASSQDRSTGNQPQHF	TGCGCCAGCAGCCAAGATAGATCCACAGGCAATCAGCCCCAGCATTTT
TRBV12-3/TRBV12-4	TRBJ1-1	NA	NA	CASSFGQPTEAFF	TGTGCCAGCAGTTTCGGACAGCCCACTGAAGCTTTCTTT
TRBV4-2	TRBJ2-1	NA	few	CASSQDVNEQFF	TGTGCCAGCAGCCAAGATGTCAATGAGCAGTTCTTC
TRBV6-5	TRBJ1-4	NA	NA	CASSYGVTTNEKLFF	TGTGCCAGCAGTTACGGGGTGACAACTAATGAAAAACTGTTTTTT
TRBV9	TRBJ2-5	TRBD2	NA	CASSVESGGAWKTQYF	TGTGCCAGCAGCGTAGAGAGCGGGGGGGCCTGGAAGACCCAGTACTTC
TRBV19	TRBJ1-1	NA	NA	CASSIGGTNTEAFF	TGTGCCAGTAGTATAGGTGGTACGAACACTGAAGCTTTCTTT
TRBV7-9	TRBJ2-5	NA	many	CASSQALRDGETQYF	TGTGCCAGCAGCCAAGCTCTGCGGGACGGGGAGACCCAGTACTTC
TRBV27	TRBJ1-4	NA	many	CASGNEKLFF	TGTGCCAGCGGTAATGAAAAACTGTTTTTT
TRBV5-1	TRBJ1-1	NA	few	CASSLGGREATEAFF	TGCGCCAGCAGCTTGGGCGGCAGGGAGGCCACTGAAGCTTTCTTT
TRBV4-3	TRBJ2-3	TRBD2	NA	CASSQKGLTSRGSDTQYF	TGCGCCAGCAGCCAAAAGGGTTTGACTAGCCGGGGGTCAGATACGCAGTATTTT
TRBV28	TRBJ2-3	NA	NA	CASSLPQRGTDTQYF	TGTGCCAGCAGTTTACCCCAGAGGGGCACAGATACGCAGTATTTT
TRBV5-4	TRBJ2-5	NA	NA	CASTLWGGGEETQYF	TGTGCCAGCACCCTTTGGGGGGGCGGTGAAGAGACCCAGTACTTC
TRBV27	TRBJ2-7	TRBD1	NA	CASSMFGTVTYEQYF	TGTGCCAGCAGTATGTTCGGGACAGTTACCTACGAGCAGTACTTC
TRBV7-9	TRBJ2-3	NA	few	CASPDEGYTDTQYF	TGTGCCAGCCCGGACGAAGGATACACAGATACGCAGTATTTT
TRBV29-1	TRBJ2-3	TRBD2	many	CSVVLAGGTDTQYF	TGCAGCGTTGTCCTAGCGGGAGGAACAGATACGCAGTATTTT
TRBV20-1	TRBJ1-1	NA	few	CSALTIFHPEAFF	TGCAGTGCGCTAACAATCTTCCACCCTGAAGCTTTCTTT
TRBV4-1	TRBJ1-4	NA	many	CASSQRVGINEKLFF	TGCGCCAGCAGCCAGAGAGTCGGAATAAATGAAAAACTGTTTTTT
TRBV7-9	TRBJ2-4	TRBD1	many	CASSLFGGTGGRNIQYF	TGTGCCAGCAGCTTATTTGGTGGGACAGGGGGCAGGAACATTCAGTACTTC
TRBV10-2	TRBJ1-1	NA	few	CASSEWQGEAFF	TGCGCCAGCAGTGAATGGCAGGGGGAAGCTTTCTTT
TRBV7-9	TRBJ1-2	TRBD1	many	CASSGGQAVNYGYTF	TGTGCCAGCAGCGGGGGACAGGCTGTGAACTATGGCTACACCTTC
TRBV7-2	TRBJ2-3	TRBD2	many	CASSFPPIDGRALADTQYF	TGTGCCAGCAGCTTCCCCCCTATTGACGGGAGGGCCTTGGCAGATACGCAGTATTTT
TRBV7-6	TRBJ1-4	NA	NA	CASSPRQASEKLLF	TGTGCCAGCAGCCCACGACAGGCGAGTGAAAAACTGCTTTTT
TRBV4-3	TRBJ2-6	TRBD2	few	CASSPGLAGHSGANVLTF	TGCGCCAGCAGCCCCGGACTAGCGGGTCACTCTGGGGCCAACGTCCTGACTTTC
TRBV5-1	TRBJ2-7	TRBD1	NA	CASSLVPGGGYEQYF	TGCGCCAGCAGCTTGGTCCCAGGGGGCGGCTACGAGCAGTACTTC
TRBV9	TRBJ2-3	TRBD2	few	CASSVTSGERDTQYF	TGTGCCAGCAGCGTAACTAGCGGGGAGAGAGATACGCAGTATTTT
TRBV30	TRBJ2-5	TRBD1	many	CAWSHDRGLETQYF	TGTGCCTGGAGTCATGACAGGGGGTTAGAGACCCAGTACTTC
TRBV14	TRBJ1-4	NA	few	CASSQETGVEKLFF	TGTGCCAGCAGCCAAGAAACCGGGGTTGAAAAACTGTTTTTT
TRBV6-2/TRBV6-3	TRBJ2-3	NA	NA	CASSYDTSTDTQYF	TGTGCCAGCAGTTACGACACTAGCACAGATACGCAGTATTTT
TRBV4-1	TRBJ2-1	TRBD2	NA	CASSQDRARLAGDDEQLF	TGCGCCAGCAGCCAAGATAGAGCGCGACTAGCGGGAGATGATGAGCAGTTATTC
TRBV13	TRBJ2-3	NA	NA	CASSTTGFADTQYF	TGTGCCAGCAGCACAACAGGGTTTGCAGATACGCAGTATTTT
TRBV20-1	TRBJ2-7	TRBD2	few	CSARDPSSGTYEQYF	TGCAGTGCTAGAGATCCTTCTAGCGGAACCTACGAGCAGTACTTC
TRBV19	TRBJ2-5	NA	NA	CASSWTDQETQYF	TGTGCCAGTAGTTGGACAGACCAAGAGACCCAGTACTTC
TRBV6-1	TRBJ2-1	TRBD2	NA	CAGSELAGEYNEQFF	TGTGCCGGCAGTGAATTAGCGGGAGAGTACAATGAGCAGTTCTTC
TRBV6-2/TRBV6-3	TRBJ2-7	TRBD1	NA	CASSLGTQGSYEQYF	TGTGCCAGCAGCCTAGGGACACAGGGGTCCTACGAGCAGTACTTC
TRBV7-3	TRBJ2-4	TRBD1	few	CASSLGQSSNIQYF	TGTGCCAGCAGCTTGGGACAGAGCTCAAACATTCAGTACTTC
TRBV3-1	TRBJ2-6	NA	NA	CASSQERFTTAGANVLTF	TGTGCCAGCAGCCAAGAGAGGTTTACTACTGCTGGGGCCAACGTCCTGACTTTC
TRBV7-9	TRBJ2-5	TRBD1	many	CASSLVGQGSETQYF	TGTGCCAGCAGCTTAGTTGGACAGGGTTCAGAGACCCAGTACTTC